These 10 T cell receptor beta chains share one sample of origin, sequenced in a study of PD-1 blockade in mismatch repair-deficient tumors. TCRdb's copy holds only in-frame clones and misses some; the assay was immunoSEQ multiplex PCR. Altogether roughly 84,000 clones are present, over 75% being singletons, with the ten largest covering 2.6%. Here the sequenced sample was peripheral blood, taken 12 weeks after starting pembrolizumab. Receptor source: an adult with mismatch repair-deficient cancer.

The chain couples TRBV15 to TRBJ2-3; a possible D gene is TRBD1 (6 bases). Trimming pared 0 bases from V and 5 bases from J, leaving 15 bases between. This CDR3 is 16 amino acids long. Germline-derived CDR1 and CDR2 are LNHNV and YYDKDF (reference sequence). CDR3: CATSRDTGRGGDTQYF. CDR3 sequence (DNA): TGTGCCACCAGCAGAGATACGGGTAGAGGGGGAGATACGCAGTATTTT.

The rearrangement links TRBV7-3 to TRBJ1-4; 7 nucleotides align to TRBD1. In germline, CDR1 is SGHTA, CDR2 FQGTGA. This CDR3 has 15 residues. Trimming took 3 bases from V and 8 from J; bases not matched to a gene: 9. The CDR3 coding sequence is TGTGCCAGCAGCTTCCGGGACAGCGGACAAGAAAAACTGTTTTTT. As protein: CASSFRDSGQEKLFF.

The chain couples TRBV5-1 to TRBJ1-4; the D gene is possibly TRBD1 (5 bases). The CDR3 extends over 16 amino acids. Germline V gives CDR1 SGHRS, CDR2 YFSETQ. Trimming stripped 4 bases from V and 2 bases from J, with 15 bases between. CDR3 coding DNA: TGCGCCAGCAGCGACATGGGGGGGACGACTAATGAAAAACTGTTTTTT. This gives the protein CASSDMGGTTNEKLFF.

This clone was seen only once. The CDR3 sequence: CASSSFDGGLYNYGYTF. For the CDR3, the DNA is TGTGCCAGCAGCTCGTTTGACGGGGGACTCTATAACTATGGCTACACCTTC. V and J are TRBV7-3 and TRBJ1-2; D might be TRBD1 (5 bases). V dropped 4 bases and J dropped 1 base, with 19 bases sitting between them. The CDR3 is made up of 17 amino acids. In germline, CDR1 is SGHTA, CDR2 FQGTGA.

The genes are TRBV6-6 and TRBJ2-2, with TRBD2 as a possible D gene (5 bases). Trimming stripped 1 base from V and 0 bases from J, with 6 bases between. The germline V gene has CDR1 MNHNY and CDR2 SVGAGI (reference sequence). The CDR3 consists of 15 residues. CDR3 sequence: CASSYWRANTGELFF. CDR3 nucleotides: TGTGCCAGCAGTTACTGGCGGGCGAACACCGGGGAGCTGTTTTTT.

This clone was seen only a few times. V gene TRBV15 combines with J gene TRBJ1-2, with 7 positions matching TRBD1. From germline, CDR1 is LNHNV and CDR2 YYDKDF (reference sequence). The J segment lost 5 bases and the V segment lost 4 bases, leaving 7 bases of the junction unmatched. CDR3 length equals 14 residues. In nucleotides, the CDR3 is TGTGCCACCAGCACTGACAGGGTGGAGTATGGCTACACCTTC. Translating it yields CATSTDRVEYGYTF.

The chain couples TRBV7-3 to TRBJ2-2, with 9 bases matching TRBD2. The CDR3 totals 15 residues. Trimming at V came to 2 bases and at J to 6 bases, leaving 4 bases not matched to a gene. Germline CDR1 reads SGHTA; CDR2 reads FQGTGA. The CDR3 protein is CASSLLAGWAGELFF. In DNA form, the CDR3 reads TGTGCCAGCAGCTTACTAGCGGGATGGGCCGGGGAGCTGTTTTTT.

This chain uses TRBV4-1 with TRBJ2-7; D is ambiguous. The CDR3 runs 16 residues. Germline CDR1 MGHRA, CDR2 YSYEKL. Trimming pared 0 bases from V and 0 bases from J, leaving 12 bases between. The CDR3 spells CASSQDRASSSYEQYF. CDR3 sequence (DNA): TGCGCCAGCAGCCAAGATAGGGCATCAAGCTCCTACGAGCAGTACTTC.

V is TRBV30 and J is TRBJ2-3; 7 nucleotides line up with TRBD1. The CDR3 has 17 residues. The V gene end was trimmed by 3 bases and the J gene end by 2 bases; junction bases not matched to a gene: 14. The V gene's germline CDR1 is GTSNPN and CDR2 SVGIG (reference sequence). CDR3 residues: CAWSKGGLTSSTDTQYF. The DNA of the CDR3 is TGTGCCTGGAGCAAAGGGGGCTTAACTTCCTCCACAGATACGCAGTATTTT.

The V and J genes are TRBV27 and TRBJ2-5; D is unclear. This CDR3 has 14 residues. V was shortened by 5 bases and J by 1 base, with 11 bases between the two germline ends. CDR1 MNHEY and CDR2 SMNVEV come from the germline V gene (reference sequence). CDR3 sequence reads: CASSRLDPQETQYF. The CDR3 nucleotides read TGTGCCAGCAGTCGTCTAGATCCCCAAGAGACCCAGTACTTC.